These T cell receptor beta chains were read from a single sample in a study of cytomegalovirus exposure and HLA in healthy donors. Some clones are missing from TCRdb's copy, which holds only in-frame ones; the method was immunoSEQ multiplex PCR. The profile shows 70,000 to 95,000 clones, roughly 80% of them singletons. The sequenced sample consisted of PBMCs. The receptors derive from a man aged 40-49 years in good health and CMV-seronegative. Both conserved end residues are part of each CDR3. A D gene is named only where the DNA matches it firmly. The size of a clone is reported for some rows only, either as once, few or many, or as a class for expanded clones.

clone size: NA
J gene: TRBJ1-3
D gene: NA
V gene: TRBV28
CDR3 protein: CASTPLSSGNTIYF
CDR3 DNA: TGTGCCAGCACACCACTGAGCTCTGGAAACACCATATATTTT

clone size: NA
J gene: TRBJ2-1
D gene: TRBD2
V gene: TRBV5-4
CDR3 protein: CASSWKREAMYNEQFF
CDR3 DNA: TGTGCCAGCAGCTGGAAGCGGGAGGCAATGTACAATGAGCAGTTCTTC

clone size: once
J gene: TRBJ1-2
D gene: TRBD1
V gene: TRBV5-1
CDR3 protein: CASRAGQVNYGYTF
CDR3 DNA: TGCGCCAGCAGGGCCGGACAGGTTAACTATGGCTACACCTTC

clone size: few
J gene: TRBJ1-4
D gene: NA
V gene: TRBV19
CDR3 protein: CASTQVLGAGEKLFF
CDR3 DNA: TGTGCCAGTACTCAGGTTTTAGGGGCTGGAGAAAAACTGTTTTTT

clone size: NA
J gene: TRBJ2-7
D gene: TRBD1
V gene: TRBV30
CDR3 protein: CAWTPRGPYEQYF
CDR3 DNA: TGTGCCTGGACGCCCAGGGGGCCCTACGAGCAGTACTTC

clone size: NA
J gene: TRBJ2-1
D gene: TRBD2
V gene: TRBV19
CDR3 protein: CASSIRTSGITYNEQFF
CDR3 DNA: TGTGCCAGTAGTATTAGGACTAGCGGGATTACCTACAATGAGCAGTTCTTC

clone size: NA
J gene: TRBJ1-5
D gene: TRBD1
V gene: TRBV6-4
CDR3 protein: CASSPDRAQGPQHF
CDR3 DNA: TGTGCCAGCAGTCCCGACAGGGCGCAAGGGCCCCAGCATTTT

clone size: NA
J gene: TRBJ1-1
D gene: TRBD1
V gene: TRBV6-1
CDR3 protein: CASSVGTGGTEAFF
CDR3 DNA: TGTGCCAGCAGTGTCGGGACAGGGGGGACTGAAGCTTTCTTT

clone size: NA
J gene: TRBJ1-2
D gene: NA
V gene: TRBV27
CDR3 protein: CASSSTVSYGYTF
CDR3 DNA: TGTGCCAGCAGTTCGACAGTCTCCTATGGCTACACCTTC

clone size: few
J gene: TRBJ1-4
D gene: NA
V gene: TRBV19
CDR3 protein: CASALTGTPVEKLFF
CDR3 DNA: TGTGCCAGTGCACTCACAGGCACTCCGGTGGAAAAACTGTTTTTT

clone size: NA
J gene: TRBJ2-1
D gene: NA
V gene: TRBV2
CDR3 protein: CASSEWTGFASGGLRSSYNEQFF
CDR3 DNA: TGTGCCAGCAGTGAATGGACAGGGTTTGCCTCGGGAGGACTAAGGAGCTCCTACAATGAGCAGTTCTTC

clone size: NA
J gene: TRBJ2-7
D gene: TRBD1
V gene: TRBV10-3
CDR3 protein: CATHQEGWTGDYEQYF
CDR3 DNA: TGTGCCACTCATCAGGAAGGCTGGACAGGGGACTACGAGCAGTACTTC

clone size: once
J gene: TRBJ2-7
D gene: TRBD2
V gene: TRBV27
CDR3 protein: CASSFGGTSGIYF
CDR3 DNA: TGTGCCAGCAGTTTCGGGGGGACTAGCGGGATTTACTTC

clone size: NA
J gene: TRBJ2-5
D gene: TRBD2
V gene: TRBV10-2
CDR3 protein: CASRTSGSETQYF
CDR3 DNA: TGCGCCAGCAGGACTAGCGGGAGCGAGACCCAGTACTTC

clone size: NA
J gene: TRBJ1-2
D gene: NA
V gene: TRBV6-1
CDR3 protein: CASSGLTGGYGYTF
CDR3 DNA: TGTGCCAGCAGTGGGCTCACTGGCGGCTATGGCTACACCTTC

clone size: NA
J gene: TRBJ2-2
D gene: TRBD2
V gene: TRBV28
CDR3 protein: CASSFVLAGNTGELFF
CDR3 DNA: TGTGCCAGCAGTTTTGTACTAGCGGGGAACACCGGGGAGCTGTTTTTT

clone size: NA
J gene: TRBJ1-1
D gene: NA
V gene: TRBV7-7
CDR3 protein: CASSLTLNTEAFF
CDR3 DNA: TGTGCTAGCAGCTTAACACTAAACACTGAAGCTTTCTTT

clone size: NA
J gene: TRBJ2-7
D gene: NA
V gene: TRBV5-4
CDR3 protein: CASSADGGRTLIYEQYF
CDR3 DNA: TGTGCCAGCAGCGCGGACGGCGGCAGGACTTTAATCTACGAGCAGTACTTC

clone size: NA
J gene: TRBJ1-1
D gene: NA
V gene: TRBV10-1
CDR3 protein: CASSAGTRNTEAFF
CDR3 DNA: TGCGCCAGCAGCGCCGGGACAAGGAACACTGAAGCTTTCTTT

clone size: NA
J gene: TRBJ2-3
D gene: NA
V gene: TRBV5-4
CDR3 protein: CASSLGQRRDTQYF
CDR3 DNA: TGTGCCAGCAGCCTTGGACAGAGGAGGGATACGCAGTATTTT

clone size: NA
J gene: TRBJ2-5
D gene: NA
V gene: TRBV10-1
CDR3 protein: CASSEGQQETQYF
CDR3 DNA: TGCGCCAGCAGTGAGGGACAGCAAGAGACCCAGTACTTC

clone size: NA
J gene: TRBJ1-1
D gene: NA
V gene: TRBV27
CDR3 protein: CASSLSPHEEDTEAFF
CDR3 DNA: TGTGCCAGCAGTTTATCGCCCCACGAAGAGGACACTGAAGCTTTCTTT

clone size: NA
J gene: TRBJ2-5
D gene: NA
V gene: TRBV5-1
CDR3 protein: CASDETARGQETQYF
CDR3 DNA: TGCGCCAGTGATGAGACCGCCAGGGGCCAAGAGACCCAGTACTTC

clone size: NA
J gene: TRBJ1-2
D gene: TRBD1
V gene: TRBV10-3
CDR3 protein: CAISIDRDRAATDYGYTF
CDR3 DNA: TGTGCCATCAGCATAGACCGGGACAGGGCGGCAACTGACTATGGCTACACCTTC

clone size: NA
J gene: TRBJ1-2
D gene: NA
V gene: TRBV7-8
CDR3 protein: CASSLAQGPGYGYTF
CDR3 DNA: TGTGCCAGCAGCTTAGCGCAGGGGCCGGGCTATGGCTACACCTTC

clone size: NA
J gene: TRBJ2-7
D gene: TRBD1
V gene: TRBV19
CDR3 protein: CASSAGTGAFYEQYF
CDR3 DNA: TGTGCCAGTAGTGCTGGGACAGGGGCTTTCTACGAGCAGTACTTC

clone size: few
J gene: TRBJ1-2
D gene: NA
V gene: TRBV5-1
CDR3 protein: CASSLGQTSGYGYTF
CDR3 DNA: TGCGCCAGCAGCTTAGGACAGACCTCTGGCTATGGCTACACCTTC

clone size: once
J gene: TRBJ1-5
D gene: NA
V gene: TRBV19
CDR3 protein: CASSGTTGYQPQHF
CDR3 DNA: TGTGCCAGTAGTGGGACGACAGGTTATCAGCCCCAGCATTTT

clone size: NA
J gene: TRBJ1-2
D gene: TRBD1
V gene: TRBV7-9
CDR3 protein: CASSLVGTADGYTF
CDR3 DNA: TGTGCCAGCAGCTTAGTTGGGACAGCTGATGGCTACACCTTC

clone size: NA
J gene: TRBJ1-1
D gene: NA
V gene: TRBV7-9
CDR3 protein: CASSLDFHPAEAFF
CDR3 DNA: TGTGCCAGCAGCTTAGACTTTCACCCTGCTGAAGCTTTCTTT

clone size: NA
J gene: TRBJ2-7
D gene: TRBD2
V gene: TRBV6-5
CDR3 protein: CASRIREGSDYEQYF
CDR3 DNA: TGTGCCAGCAGAATACGGGAGGGATCTGACTACGAGCAGTACTTC

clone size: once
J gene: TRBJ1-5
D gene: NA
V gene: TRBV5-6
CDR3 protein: CASSLFRGAKDQPQHF
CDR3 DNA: TGTGCCAGCAGCTTGTTCAGGGGAGCAAAAGATCAGCCCCAGCATTTT

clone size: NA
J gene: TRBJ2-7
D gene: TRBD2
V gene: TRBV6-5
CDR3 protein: CAAAVQRGGYEQYF
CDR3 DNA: TGTGCAGCCGCCGTCCAGCGGGGGGGCTACGAGCAGTACTTC

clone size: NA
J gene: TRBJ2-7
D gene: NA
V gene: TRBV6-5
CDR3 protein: CASSRTVFYEQYF
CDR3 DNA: TGTGCCAGCAGTCGGACAGTTTTCTACGAGCAGTACTTC

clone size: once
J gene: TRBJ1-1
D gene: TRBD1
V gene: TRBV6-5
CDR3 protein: CASSYGQGAEAFF
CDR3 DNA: TGTGCCAGCAGTTACGGACAGGGCGCTGAAGCTTTCTTT

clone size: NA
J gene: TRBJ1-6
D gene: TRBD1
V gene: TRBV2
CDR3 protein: CASTKQGDRNSPLHF
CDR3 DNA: TGTGCCAGCACCAAACAGGGGGACAGAAATTCACCCCTCCACTTT

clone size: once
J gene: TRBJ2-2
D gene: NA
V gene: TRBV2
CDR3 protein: CASRPGYTGELFF
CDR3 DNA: TGTGCCAGCAGGCCGGGGTACACCGGGGAGCTGTTTTTT

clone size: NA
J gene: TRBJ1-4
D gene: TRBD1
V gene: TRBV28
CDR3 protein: CASSKPGTGVEKLFF
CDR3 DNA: TGTGCCAGCAGTAAGCCCGGGACAGGGGTTGAAAAACTGTTTTTT